The clone carrying this T cell receptor beta chain was detected ten times or more. As yet, its antigen is unknown. This sample stems from a study of T cells in Graves' hyperthyroidism and ophthalmopathy. General study results and limits: Ophthalmopathy, as predicted by the model, came a median roughly 6.8 months after the prediction. Within blood appeared most thyroid clonotypes that had expanded above 0.001.

The V end was cut by 5 bases, the J end by 6 bases, with 12 bases between. CDR1 is SGHRS, CDR2 YFSETQ, per germline. This CDR3 is built from 12 residues. Authors of the study amplified TCR beta CDR3 regions from RNA transcripts. Using the HTBI primer set, a first-round RT-PCR was run on the TCR CDR3. One entry per CDR3 protein, called by TCRdb with MiXCR from the multiplex PCR reads. The sample yields around 250,000 distinct CDR3 sequences, less than 15% seen once. The sequenced material came from blood. The source of this sequence is a woman aged 40 to 50 with Graves' hyperthyroidism that later progressed to Graves' ophthalmopathy. The gene calls are TRBV5-1 and TRBJ2-7; D unclear. In nucleotides, the CDR3 is TGCGCCAGCAGAAAGGAATCTGGCGAGCAGTACTTC. It codes for CASRKESGEQYF.